This passage covers 14 T cell receptor beta chains from one sample sequenced in a study of identical twins. MiXCR, applied by TCRdb to the 5' RACE reads, yields one record per CDR3 protein. The repertoire has about 1.7 million distinct CDR3 sequences, about 30% of them found once; the top ten carry around 0.3%. Sequences were obtained from cord blood. All receptors derive from a newborn girl in good health.

This clonotype turned up a few times. The chain employs TRBV25-1 and TRBJ1-2; D possibly corresponds to TRBD1 (6 bases). This CDR3 spans 14 amino acids. V was pared by 0 bases and J by 4 bases, with 9 bases between. Germline CDR1 reads MGHDK; CDR2 reads SYGVNS. CDR3 in amino acids: CASSEYSTGYGYTF. CDR3 nucleotide sequence: TGTGCCAGCAGTGAATACTCGACAGGCTATGGCTACACCTTC.

The rearrangement joins TRBV28 to TRBJ2-7; possible D gene TRBD2, 6 bases. V was shortened by 7 bases and J by 0 bases, with 13 bases between the two germline ends. Looked up from germline, CDR1 is MDHEN and CDR2 is SYDVKM. The CDR3 has 14 amino acids. CDR3 amino acids: CASTPTSLSYEQYF. CDR3 sequence (DNA): TGTGCCAGCACCCCTACTAGCCTCTCCTACGAGCAGTACTTC.

This clonotype has just a few counts. The V and J genes are TRBV20-1 and TRBJ1-2; D gene ambiguous. V was clipped by 0 bases and J by 4 bases, with 12 bases between them. The CDR3 has 14 residues. Germline CDR1 is DFQATT and CDR2 is SNEGSKA (reference sequence). In DNA, the CDR3 is TGCAGTGCTAGAGATCGGGTTGTCGTCTATGGCTACACCTTC. It yields the protein CSARDRVVVYGYTF.

This clonotype has at least ten counts. The rearrangement links TRBV7-2 to TRBJ1-2, with D hard to call. This CDR3 contains 12 residues. Trimming pared 5 bases from V and 5 bases from J, leaving 9 bases between. Germline assignment: CDR1 SGHTA and CDR2 FQGNSA. CDR3 sequence: CASSPGLYGYTF. The DNA of the CDR3 is TGTGCCAGCAGCCCGGGCTTATATGGCTACACCTTC.

This rearrangement joins TRBV11-1 to TRBJ2-1, with 11 bases lining up with TRBD2. The DNA end favors TRBJ2-7, so the J call may be wrong. Germline CDR1 is SGHAT and CDR2 is FQDESV (reference sequence). This CDR3 has 19 residues. CDR3: CASSRWGLADFSSYNEQYF. In DNA, the CDR3 is TGTGCCAGCAGCCGGTGGGGACTAGCGGATTTCAGCTCCTACAATGAGCAGTACTTC.

The chain combines TRBV9 with TRBJ2-3, with 11 bases that match TRBD2. V trimming: 4 bases; J trimming: 7 bases; junction bases outside the gene matches: 8. The CDR3 length is 15 residues. From germline, CDR1 is SGDLS and CDR2 YYNGEE. The CDR3 protein is CASSTLAGGPNTQYF. Written as DNA, the CDR3 is TGTGCCAGCAGCACCTTAGCGGGGGGGCCAAATACGCAGTATTTT.

This clonotype was detected only a few times. The chain recombines TRBV24-1 with TRBJ2-2; 7 nucleotides match TRBD1. Germline V gene lookup returns CDR1 KGHDR and CDR2 SFDVKD. The CDR3 consists of 13 residues. J was trimmed by 1 base and V by 9 bases; bases with no gene match: 1. The CDR3 bases are TGTGCCACCCGGACAGGGAACACCGGGGAGCTGTTTTTT. Protein sequence: CATRTGNTGELFF.

The CDR3 nucleotides are TGCAGTGCTTGGGGACGGTCCAATGAAAAACTGTTTTTT. Translated: CSAWGRSNEKLFF. The chain uses TRBV20-1 and TRBJ1-4; D may be TRBD1 (5 bases). The CDR3 has 13 residues. Germline CDR1 reads DFQATT; CDR2 reads SNEGSKA (reference sequence). V lost 5 bases, J lost 5 bases, and 12 bases lay in between.

This clonotype was recorded at least ten times. The chain recombines TRBV20-1 with TRBJ2-1; 12 bases align to TRBD2. CDR1 is DFQATT, CDR2 SNEGSKA, per germline (reference sequence). The CDR3 covers 14 residues. Germline trimming cut 4 bases from V and 2 bases from J; bases unmatched to any gene: 0. CDR3 in DNA: TGCAGTGCTACTAGCGGGGGGGCCTACAATGAGCAGTTCTTC. It translates to CSATSGGAYNEQFF.

This clonotype was counted a few times. The rearrangement uses TRBV6-1 and TRBJ1-2; a possible D gene is TRBD1 (5 bases). There are 13 residues in the CDR3. V was pared by 8 bases and J by 0 bases, with 10 bases between. The V gene's germline CDR1 is MNHNS and CDR2 SASEGT. Here the CDR3 reads CASGGAPNYGYTF. The CDR3 DNA follows: TGTGCCAGCGGAGGGGCGCCTAACTATGGCTACACCTTC.

The chain carries TRBV29-1 and TRBJ2-1; D ambiguous. The CDR3 covers 14 residues. Germline V gene sequence: CDR1 SQVTM, CDR2 ANQGSEA. V gave up 4 bases and J gave up 2 bases, with 12 bases separating them. The CDR3 bases are TGCAGCGTTGCCCTTCTGTCACCCTACAATGAGCAGTTCTTC. Protein sequence: CSVALLSPYNEQFF.

A word on this clonotype: Its ends do not fully match the called genes, so a read error is possible. V and J are TRBV18 and TRBJ1-5; no definite D call. Germline V lookup: CDR1 KGHSH, CDR2 LQKENI. CDR3 length: 13 amino acids. The CDR3 region is CASPPYSDLPQHF. The CDR3 DNA reads as TGTGCCAGCCCACCATATTCTGATCTGCCCCAGCATTTT.

This clonotype was seen more than once but under ten times. The chain employs TRBV11-1 and TRBJ2-6; 11 bases match TRBD2. Trimming removed 2 bases from V and 4 bases from J; junction bases left unmatched: 16. This CDR3 spans 21 amino acids. CDR1 is SGHAT, CDR2 FQDESV, per germline (reference sequence). CDR3 DNA: TGTGCCAGCAGCTTAATTGCTACTAGCGGGAGCTCAGTGGAAGGGGCCAACGTCCTGACTTTC. This translates into CASSLIATSGSSVEGANVLTF.

As concerns this clonotype: This clone may be a read error of a much larger clone one base away. The chain carries TRBV10-3 and TRBJ1-2; D unresolved. Looked up from germline, CDR1 is ENHRY and CDR2 is SYGVKD. CDR3 size: 14 residues. CDR3 sequence reads: CATSESPSGYGYTF. DNA of the CDR3: TGTGCCACCAGTGAGTCCCCCTCTGGCTATGGCTACACCTTC.